The entry below gives a single TCR beta chain sequence along with its context. As yet, its antigen is unknown. This specimen comes from a study of human T cells and chemical hapten exposure. Study in general: Reading of the patch tests, which applied 0.01% DPC to the upper back, occurred at 6 days.

Time point: patch test 3, about 24 weeks after DPC sensitization. The treatment here: therapeutic diphenylcyclopropenone sensitization with weekly scalp DPC. Total RNA was isolated from unfractionated whole blood. Overall study findings and caveats: Alopecia affected the donors, so their immune response may differ from healthy people's.

One entry per CDR3 protein, called by TCRdb with MiXCR from the RACE reads. The table records tens of thousands of distinct CDR3 sequences, around a tenth of them present only once. Germline V gives CDR1 SGDLS, CDR2 YYNGEE. The CDR3 spans 17 residues. With 0 bases clipped from V and 5 bases from J, the junction kept 10 bases outside the gene matches. The chain employs TRBV9 and TRBJ2-5; TRBD2 matches 10 bases. This TCR was recovered from a man aged 45-65 years with alopecia areata. Some clones in this sample may be carry-over from other donors' samples. Source: whole blood, taken in connection with sensitization to the hapten diphenylcyclopropenone (DPC). The CDR3 loop reads CASSVGLAGASEETQYF. The CDR3 coding sequence is TGTGCCAGCAGCGTAGGTCTAGCGGGAGCGTCGGAGGAGACCCAGTACTTC.